The text below deals with one T cell receptor (beta chain). It has no known antigen specificity. No base quality values were provided; no much bigger clone lies one nucleotide off. This sample stems from a study of CD8 T cells in ankylosing spondylitis (dated by TCRdb to 2017 to 2019). About the investigation overall: The study profiled T cell receptor beta repertoires in healthy donors and ankylosing spondylitis patients to find disease-linked TCR variants. Peripheral blood was sampled, and synovial fluid was also collected from ankylosing spondylitis patients. The full study cohort was made up of about 25 ankylosing spondylitis patients and 108 healthy donors.

The paper as a whole reports these results and caveats: Some motif variants had previously been reported in the synovial fluid and blood of reactive arthritis patients, which suggests shared mechanisms of disease initiation. Blood from ankylosing spondylitis patients appeared to be characterized by a TCR beta motif made up of fewer than ten highly homologous amino acid variants. In peripheral blood, the disease-linked clones were found at relatively low frequencies and had a CD8+ phenotype. The disease-linked clones were reported to be significantly enriched in matched synovial fluid samples from ankylosing spondylitis patients.

V is clipped by 1 base and J by 6 bases, and the sequence between their germline boundaries is 13 bases long. Reading the germline V gene gives CDR1 MGHDK and CDR2 SYGVNS. Its CDR3 holds 14 amino acids, cysteine through phenylalanine. The retained sequence is limited to the CDR3, 42 bases, with the frame set at the first base. Sequencing was performed on an Illumina HiSeq 2500. Quantitative 5'-RACE with molecular barcodes was used to prepare TCR beta libraries. The authors processed their data as follows. A new computational method based on a probabilistic model of VDJ rearrangement was used to identify disease-linked TCR variants. TCRdb ran its own pipeline on the public reads, namely fastp trimming at Q25 and MiXCR clone calling, and kept in-frame beta chains. Rows matching on CDR3 protein sequence are summarized as one entry with the most common DNA and genes. V and J calls and clone size were set by TCRdb, not the authors. The sample records 390,000 or so distinct CDR3 sequences, 20% to 25% of which are singletons. Clones ranked in the top ten supply about a sixth of the sample.

This chain is built from TRBV25-1 and TRBJ2-7; tentative D gene TRBD2, with 6 bases matching. Input material: blood, either unsorted or a sorted T cell fraction (not recorded which). This receptor was identified in a male donor with ankylosing spondylitis. CDR3 sequence: CASSELAEGLEQYF. In nucleotides, the sequence is TGTGCCAGCAGTGAATTAGCGGAGGGGCTCGAGCAGTACTTC.